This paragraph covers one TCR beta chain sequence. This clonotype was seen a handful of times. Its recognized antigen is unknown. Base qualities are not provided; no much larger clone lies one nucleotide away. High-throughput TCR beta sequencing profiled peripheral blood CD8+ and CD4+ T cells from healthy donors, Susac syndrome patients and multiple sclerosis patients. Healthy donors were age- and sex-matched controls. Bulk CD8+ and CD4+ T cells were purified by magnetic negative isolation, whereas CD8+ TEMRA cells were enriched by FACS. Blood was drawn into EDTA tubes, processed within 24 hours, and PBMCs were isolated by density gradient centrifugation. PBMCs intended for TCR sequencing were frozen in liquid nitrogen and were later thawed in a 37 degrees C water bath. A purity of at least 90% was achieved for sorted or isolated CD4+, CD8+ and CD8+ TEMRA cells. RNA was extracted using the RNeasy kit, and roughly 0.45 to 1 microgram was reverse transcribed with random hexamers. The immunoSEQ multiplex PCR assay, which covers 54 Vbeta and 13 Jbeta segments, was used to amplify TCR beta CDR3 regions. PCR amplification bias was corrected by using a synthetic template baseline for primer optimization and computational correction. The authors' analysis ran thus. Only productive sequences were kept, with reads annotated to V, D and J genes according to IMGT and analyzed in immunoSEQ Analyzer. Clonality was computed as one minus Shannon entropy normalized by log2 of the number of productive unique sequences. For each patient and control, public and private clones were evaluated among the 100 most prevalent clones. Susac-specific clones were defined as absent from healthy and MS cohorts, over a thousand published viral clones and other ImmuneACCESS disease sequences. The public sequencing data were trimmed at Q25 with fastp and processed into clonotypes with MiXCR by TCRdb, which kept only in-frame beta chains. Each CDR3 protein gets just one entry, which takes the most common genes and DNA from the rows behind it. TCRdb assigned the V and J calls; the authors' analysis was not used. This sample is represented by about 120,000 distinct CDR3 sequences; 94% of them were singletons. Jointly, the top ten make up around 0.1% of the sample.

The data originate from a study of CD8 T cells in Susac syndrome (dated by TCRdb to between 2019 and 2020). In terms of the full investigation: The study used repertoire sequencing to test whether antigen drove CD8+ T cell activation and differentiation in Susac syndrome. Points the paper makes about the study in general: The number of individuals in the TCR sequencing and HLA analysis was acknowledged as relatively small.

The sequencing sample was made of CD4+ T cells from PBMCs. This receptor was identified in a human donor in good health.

The CDR3 in this case is CASSRSGAEQYF. DNA sequence: TGCGCCAGCAGCCGGTCCGGGGCCGAGCAGTACTTC. The sequence joins TRBV5-1 to TRBJ2-7; the D gene may be TRBD1 or TRBD2, since each aligns over 5 bases. Cut back by 4 bases and 6 bases, the V and J ends lie 11 bases apart. Taken from the germline V gene, the CDR1 and CDR2 loops are SGHRS and YFSETQ. Including the terminal cysteine and phenylalanine, the CDR3 comprises 12 residues. Of the read, only the CDR3 DNA is kept; its 36 bases are in frame from base 1.